This TCR beta chain was recovered during a study of blood T cell repertoires in COVID-19. Generated by immunoSEQ multiplex PCR, the TCRdb table keeps only in-frame clones and is missing some. The sample contains 200,000 to 300,000 clones, approximately 86% of which appear only once. This CDR3 is 17 amino acids long. The germline V gene has CDR1 LNHNV and CDR2 YYDKDF (reference sequence). The trim removed 0 bases at V and 4 bases at J, leaving 7 bases unmatched. This clone has just a few counts. The gene calls are TRBV15 and TRBJ2-1; 9 bases are shared with TRBD2. This receptor was obtained from a man between 35 and 55 years old who had recovered from COVID-19. Material: peripheral blood. The CDR3 spells CATSRDSSGILYNEQFF. The CDR3 DNA follows: TGTGCCACCAGCAGAGACTCTAGCGGGATTTTATACAATGAGCAGTTCTTC.